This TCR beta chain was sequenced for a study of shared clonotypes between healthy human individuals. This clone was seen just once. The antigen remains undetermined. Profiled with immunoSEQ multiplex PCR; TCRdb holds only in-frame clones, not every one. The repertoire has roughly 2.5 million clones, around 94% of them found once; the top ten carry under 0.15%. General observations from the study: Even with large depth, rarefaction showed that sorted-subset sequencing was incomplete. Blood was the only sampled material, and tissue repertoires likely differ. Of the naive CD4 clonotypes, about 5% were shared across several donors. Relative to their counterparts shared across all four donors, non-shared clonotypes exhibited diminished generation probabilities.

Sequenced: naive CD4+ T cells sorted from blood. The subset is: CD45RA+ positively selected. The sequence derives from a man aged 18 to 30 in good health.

CDR3 nucleotides: TGTGCCAGCAGCCGAACCGGGACAGGGATAGAGACTGGCTACACCTTC. It encodes CASSRTGTGIETGYTF. V and J are TRBV11-2 and TRBJ1-2; 9 bases fit TRBD1. J was trimmed by 7 bases and V by 5 bases; bases with no gene match: 14. CDR1 is SGHAT and CDR2 is FQNNGV in the germline V gene. The CDR3 is 16 amino acids. Using reference TRBV11-2 and TRBJ1-2 for the parts outside the CDR3, the full variable domain is EAGVAQSPRYKIIEKRQSVAFWCNPISGHATLYWYQQILGQGPKLLIQFQNNGVVDDSQLPKDRFSAERLKGVDSTLKIQPAKLEDSAVYLCASSRTGTGIETGYTFGSGTRLTVV.